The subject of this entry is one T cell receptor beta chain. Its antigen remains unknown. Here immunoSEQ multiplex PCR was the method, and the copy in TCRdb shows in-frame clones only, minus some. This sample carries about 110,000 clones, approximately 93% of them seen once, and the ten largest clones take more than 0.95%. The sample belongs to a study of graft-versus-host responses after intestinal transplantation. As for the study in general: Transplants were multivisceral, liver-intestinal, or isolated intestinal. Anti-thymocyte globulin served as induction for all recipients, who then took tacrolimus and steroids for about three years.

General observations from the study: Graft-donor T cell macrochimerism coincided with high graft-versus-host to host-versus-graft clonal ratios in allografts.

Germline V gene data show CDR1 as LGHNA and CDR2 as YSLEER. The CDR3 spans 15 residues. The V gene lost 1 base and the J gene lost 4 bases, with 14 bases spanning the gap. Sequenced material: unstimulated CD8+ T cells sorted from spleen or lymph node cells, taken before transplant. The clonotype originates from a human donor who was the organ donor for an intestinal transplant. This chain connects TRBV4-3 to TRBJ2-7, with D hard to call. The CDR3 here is CASSQVWVGEYEQYF. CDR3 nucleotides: TGCGCCAGCAGCCAAGTTTGGGTCGGAGAATACGAGCAGTACTTC.